The entry below describes one T cell receptor (beta chain). Antigen unknown. The germline gene is not matched at one end of the junction; a read error may be the cause. The record originates from a study of metastatic and nonmetastatic thyroid tumors. For the study at large: Repertoires of blood and of tissue (tumor or nodule) from malignant and benign thyroid patients were compared.

TCRdb re-analyzed the PCR reads using MiXCR. The sample records roughly 30,000 clones, roughly a sixth being singletons. The CDR3 extends over 13 amino acids. Germline-derived CDR1 and CDR2 are MNHGY and SVAAGI. No patient received treatment before thyroid surgery. Findings of the study overall: Malignant tumors reportedly showed significantly higher TCR beta diversity than benign nodules in both blood and tumor.

The chain is built from TRBV6-9 and TRBJ1-1; D remains ambiguous. The sequence was collected from a female donor with papillary thyroid cancer or a benign thyroid nodule (not recorded which). Some clones in this sample may be carry-over from other donors' samples. Sample: blood. The CDR3 region is CASRWKKNTEAFF. Here the CDR3 DNA reads TGCGCCAGCCGTTGGAAGAAGAACACTGAAGCTTTCTTT.